These 27 T cell receptor beta chains were all obtained from the same sample, sequenced in a study of shared clonotypes between healthy human individuals. Here immunoSEQ multiplex PCR was the method, and the copy in TCRdb shows in-frame clones only, minus some. This table holds about 2.4 million clones, 90% to 95% found once. What was sequenced was naive CD4+ T cells sorted from blood. Subset defined: CD45RA+ positively selected. The origin of the receptors is a man between 18 and 35 years old in good health.

This sequence joins TRBV7-3 and TRBJ2-2; 9 nucleotides line up with TRBD2. V shed 5 bases, J shed 2 bases, and the junction held 3 bases outside the gene matches. Germline V gives CDR1 SGHTA, CDR2 FQGTGA. The length of the CDR3 is 15 residues. CDR3 sequence: CASSQGLANTGELFF. Here the CDR3 DNA reads TGTGCCAGCAGCCAGGGACTAGCAAACACCGGGGAGCTGTTTTTT.

This clone was recorded only once. J is TRBJ2-1 and V is TRBV18; 13 nucleotides align to TRBD2. Germline loops: CDR1 KGHSH, CDR2 LQKENI. There are 16 residues in the CDR3. V lost 3 bases to trimming and J lost 4 bases; unmatched junction nucleotides: 3. CDR3 nucleotide sequence: TGTGCCAGCTCACCCCCGGGACTAGCGGGGTACAATGAGCAGTTCTTC. Encoded protein: CASSPPGLAGYNEQFF.

The chain uses TRBV5-5 and TRBJ2-7, with 7 bases fitting TRBD1. After removal of 4 bases from V and 6 bases from J, the junction contained 13 bases not matched to a gene. Per germline, CDR1 SGHKS and CDR2 YYEKEE (reference sequence). This CDR3 has 15 amino acids. As DNA, the CDR3 is TGTGCCAGCAGCCAACTCACAGGGGTTGGTGGCGAGCAGTACTTC. The encoded protein is CASSQLTGVGGEQYF.

V and J are TRBV18 and TRBJ1-1; D ambiguous. CDR3 length: 14 residues. CDR1 is KGHSH and CDR2 is LQKENI in the germline V gene. V was shortened by 1 base and J by 4 bases, with 10 bases between the two germline ends. The CDR3, as DNA: TGTGCCAGCTCACCACGGCAGTTGGTCACTGAAGCTTTCTTT. As protein: CASSPRQLVTEAFF. Filled out from reference TRBV18 and TRBJ1-1, the complete variable domain reads NAGVMQNPRHLVRRRGQEARLRCSPMKGHSHVYWYRQLPEEGLKFMVYLQKENIIDESGMPKERFSAEFPKEGPSILRIQQVVRGDSAAYFCASSPRQLVTEAFFGQGTRLTVV.

This clone appeared once. The CDR3 protein is CASSPRGAGQPQHF. CDR3 DNA: TGTGCCAGCTCACCAAGGGGGGCAGGACAGCCCCAGCATTTT. This chain connects TRBV18 to TRBJ1-5, with a possible D match to TRBD1 (6 bases). Trimming removed 2 bases from V and 7 bases from J, with 12 bases in between. This CDR3 has 14 amino acids. In germline, CDR1 is KGHSH, CDR2 LQKENI.

This clone was seen just once. The rearrangement uses TRBV7-9 and TRBJ2-3; TRBD2 agrees at 7 bases. The CDR3 has 16 amino acids. Trimming took 2 bases from V and 1 from J; bases not matched to a gene: 6. Germline V gives CDR1 SEHNR, CDR2 FQNEAQ (reference sequence). As DNA, the CDR3 is TGTGCCAGCAGCTTAATCAGCGGGATTGGCACAGATACGCAGTATTTT. Translated: CASSLISGIGTDTQYF.

CDR3 in amino acids: CASTRDRYNYGYTF. The CDR3 nucleotides read TGTGCCAGTACCCGGGACAGATATAACTATGGCTACACCTTC. This chain links TRBV19 with TRBJ1-2; 7 nucleotides align to TRBD1. CDR1 is LNHDA, CDR2 SQIVND, per germline (reference sequence). Germline trimming cut 7 bases from V and 1 base from J; bases unmatched to any gene: 6. The CDR3 sequence is 14 residues long.

This chain uses TRBV5-1 with TRBJ2-1; possibly TRBD2 for D (6 bases). CDR3 length: 16 residues. The germline V gene encodes CDR1 SGHRS and CDR2 YFSETQ. V lost 3 bases and J 1 base, leaving 14 bases between the germline ends. Here the CDR3 reads CASSSREAVSYNEQFF. The CDR3 DNA reads TGCGCCAGCAGCTCGAGGGAGGCCGTATCCTACAATGAGCAGTTCTTC.

The J gene is TRBJ2-7, the V gene TRBV7-2, with unresolved D. The CDR3 loop spans 16 amino acids. V was pared by 1 base and J by 4 bases, with 17 bases between. Per the germline V gene, CDR1 is SGHTA and CDR2 is FQGNSA. CDR3 in amino acids: CASSLGRELGQYEQYF. The CDR3 DNA sequence: TGTGCCAGCAGCTTAGGTCGAGAGCTAGGCCAATACGAGCAGTACTTC.

This sequence joins TRBV6-1 and TRBJ1-5; TRBD1 might be the D (5 bases). The CDR3 runs to 15 residues. Trimming stripped 6 bases from V and 2 bases from J, with 14 bases between. The V gene's germline CDR1 is MNHNS and CDR2 SASEGT. In nucleotides, the CDR3 is TGTGCCAGCAGCCAGGGTGATATCGGCAATCAGCCCCAGCATTTT. It codes for CASSQGDIGNQPQHF.

This rearrangement joins TRBV29-1 to TRBJ1-4, with 8 positions matching TRBD1. The CDR3 length is 13 residues. The germline gives CDR1 SQVTM, CDR2 ANQGSEA. The V gene end was trimmed by 7 bases and the J gene end by 7 bases; junction bases not matched to a gene: 8. CDR3 region: CSAISGGGEKLFF. The CDR3 DNA reads TGCAGCGCTATATCAGGGGGCGGTGAAAAACTGTTTTTT. The variable domain in full, completed from reference TRBV29-1 and TRBJ1-4, reads SAVISQKPSRDICQRGTSLTIQCQVDSQVTMMFWYRQQPGQSLTLIATANQGSEATYESGFVIDKFPISRPNLTFSTLTVSNMSPEDSSIYLCSAISGGGEKLFFGSGTQLSVL.

V and J are TRBV30 and TRBJ1-6, with 7 bases identical to TRBD1. The CDR3 consists of 12 residues. CDR1 is GTSNPN, CDR2 SVGIG, per germline (reference sequence). With V trimmed by 2 bases and J by 9 bases, 1 base remained unmatched. In DNA form, the CDR3 reads TGTGCCTGGAGTACAGGGGCTTCACCCCTCCACTTT. Translation: CAWSTGASPLHF.

This chain connects TRBV7-6 to TRBJ2-3, with TRBD1 matching over 7 bases. The CDR3 totals 14 residues. CDR1 SGHVS and CDR2 FNYEAQ come from the germline V gene. With 5 bases clipped from V and 0 bases from J, the junction kept 2 bases outside the gene matches. The CDR3 DNA follows: TGTGCCAGCAGCCGGGGACAGAGCACAGATACGCAGTATTTT. This gives the protein CASSRGQSTDTQYF.

The V and J genes are TRBV6-1 and TRBJ1-4; 11 bases align to TRBD1. This CDR3 region has 17 residues. Trimming removed 0 bases from V and 6 bases from J; junction bases left unmatched: 6. Germline lookup yields CDR1 MNHNS and CDR2 SASEGT. DNA of the CDR3: TGTGCCAGCAGTGAAGCGCTAGGACAGGGGGCATATGAAAAACTGTTTTTT. Translated, it gives CASSEALGQGAYEKLFF.

V usage is TRBV5-1 and J usage is TRBJ1-4, with a weak D call TRBD1 (6 bases). Germline V gene data show CDR1 as SGHRS and CDR2 as YFSETQ. The V and J ends lost 0 bases and 6 bases respectively, with 12 bases between them. CDR3 length: 15 residues. The DNA of the CDR3 is TGCGCCAGCAGCTTGGGACAGGTGGATTATGAAAAACTGTTTTTT. Its translation: CASSLGQVDYEKLFF.

The chain joins TRBV9 to TRBJ1-6; 10 nucleotides agree with TRBD1. V dropped 4 bases and J dropped 7; count of bases not matched to a gene: 5. Germline loops: CDR1 SGDLS, CDR2 YYNGEE. The CDR3 spans 15 residues. Here the CDR3 DNA reads TGTGCCAGCAGCCCGGGACAGGGGATAAATTCACCCCTCCACTTT. Encoded protein: CASSPGQGINSPLHF.

With respect to this clone: Within the sample, other DNA sequences also encode this same CDR3. The chain combines TRBV10-3 with TRBJ1-6, with D maybe TRBD1 (5 bases). Germline V gives CDR1 ENHRY, CDR2 SYGVKD. V lost 2 bases, J lost 7 bases, and 9 bases lay in between. The CDR3 spans 14 residues. The CDR3: CAISEDRINSPLHF. CDR3 coding DNA: TGTGCCATCAGTGAGGACAGAATAAATTCACCCCTCCACTTT.

The V and J genes are TRBV7-3 and TRBJ2-5; TRBD2 agrees at 9 bases. Trimming took 6 bases from V and 2 from J; bases not matched to a gene: 7. The CDR3 loop spans 15 amino acids. CDR1 and CDR2 (germline): SGHTA, FQGTGA. For the CDR3, the DNA is TGTGCCAGCAGTGCCGCGGGGGGGAGGCAAGAGACCCAGTACTTC. This translates into CASSAAGGRQETQYF.

The V and J genes are TRBV19 and TRBJ1-5; 10 positions match TRBD1. The CDR3 contains 16 residues. CDR1 LNHDA and CDR2 SQIVND come from the germline V gene (reference sequence). J gave up 6 bases and V 5 bases, and 10 bases lay outside the gene matches. The CDR3 protein is CASSSQTGQGSQPQHF. CDR3 DNA sequence: TGTGCCAGTAGTTCCCAAACGGGACAGGGGTCTCAGCCCCAGCATTTT.

The chain couples TRBV30 to TRBJ1-2; 7 positions agree with TRBD1. Germline loops: CDR1 GTSNPN, CDR2 SVGIG (reference sequence). J was trimmed by 8 bases and V by 4 bases; bases with no gene match: 4. The CDR3 loop spans 11 amino acids. The chain's CDR3 is CAWTNRGGYTF. The CDR3 DNA sequence: TGTGCCTGGACTAACAGGGGCGGCTACACCTTC.

As concerns this clone: In the same sample, other DNA sequences code for this CDR3. The chain carries TRBV10-3 and TRBJ2-5; perhaps TRBD1 as D (6 bases). The CDR3 has 13 residues. The germline gives CDR1 ENHRY, CDR2 SYGVKD. Trimming stripped 2 bases from V and 5 bases from J, with 9 bases between. CDR3 DNA sequence: TGTGCCATCAGTGAGGGGGGCGAGGAGACCCAGTACTTC. As protein: CAISEGGEETQYF.

The CDR3 loop is CASSAGQGTEAFF. The CDR3, as DNA: TGTGCCAGCAGCGCCGGACAGGGCACTGAAGCTTTCTTT. The genes are TRBV5-6 and TRBJ1-1, with 8 bases lining up with TRBD1. Germline-derived CDR1 and CDR2 are SGHDT and YYEEEE. This CDR3 contains 13 residues. The V gene end was trimmed by 4 bases and the J gene end by 4 bases; junction bases not matched to a gene: 3.

The chain couples TRBV25-1 to TRBJ2-7; D is uncertain. This CDR3 has 12 residues. Trimming removed 8 bases at V and 2 bases at J, with 10 bases between. Germline CDR1 reads MGHDK; CDR2 reads SYGVNS. CDR3 sequence (DNA): TGTGCCAGCCGGCAAGAGCCCTACGAGCAGTACTTC. This codes for CASRQEPYEQYF.

This clone was counted between two and nine times. The V gene is TRBV2, the J gene TRBJ1-5, with 10 bases that match TRBD1. Per germline, CDR1 SNHLY and CDR2 FYNNEI. The J segment lost 9 bases and the V segment lost 4 bases, leaving 6 bases of the junction unmatched. The CDR3 has 14 residues. In nucleotides, the CDR3 is TGTGCCAGCAGTGGGGGACAGGGGACGTGGCCCCAGCATTTT. The encoded protein is CASSGGQGTWPQHF.

V gene TRBV11-2 combines with J gene TRBJ2-1, with a possible D match to TRBD2 (6 bases). The CDR3 is made up of 15 amino acids. Germline CDR1 and CDR2: SGHAT and FQNNGV. V was pared by 4 bases and J by 2 bases, with 12 bases between. CDR3 sequence: CASSSSGLTYNEQFF. CDR3 DNA sequence: TGTGCCAGCAGCTCAAGCGGGCTGACCTACAATGAGCAGTTCTTC.

This sequence joins TRBV28 and TRBJ2-1, with 7 bases identical to TRBD2. The CDR3 consists of 16 residues. After removal of 10 bases from V and 1 base from J, the junction contained 13 bases not matched to a gene. Germline CDR1 is MDHEN and CDR2 is SYDVKM. The CDR3 sequence: CAILSKASGSYNEQFF. Here the CDR3 DNA reads TGTGCCATCCTCTCGAAGGCTAGCGGTTCCTACAATGAGCAGTTCTTC.

The chain employs TRBV5-1 and TRBJ2-5; 7 bases match TRBD1. The CDR3 is made up of 14 amino acids. V lost 3 bases, J lost 1 base, and 3 bases stayed unmatched. The germline V gene encodes CDR1 SGHRS and CDR2 YFSETQ. Here the CDR3 reads CASSWDRSQETQYF. In nucleotides, the CDR3 is TGCGCCAGCAGCTGGGACAGAAGCCAAGAGACCCAGTACTTC.